This TCR beta chain is from a study of cytomegalovirus exposure and HLA in healthy donors. Whole-study findings and limits: The study designated roughly 150 TCR beta chains cytomegalovirus-associated.

Concerning this clone: Its specificity is unknown.

Measured with immunoSEQ multiplex PCR; TCRdb has only the in-frame clones, and not every one. In the table there are under 80,000 clones, about 90% of which are singletons. V lost 0 bases, J lost 6 bases, and 11 bases lay in between. Germline V gene data show CDR1 as SGHRS and CDR2 as YFSETQ. The CDR3 is 14 amino acids. The sample comprised PBMCs. This rearrangement joins TRBV5-1 to TRBJ2-3; D perhaps matches TRBD1 (5 bases). This receptor was taken from a woman aged 18-30 years in good health and CMV-seronegative. The CDR3 here is CASSLGQGVDTQYF. Written as DNA, the CDR3 is TGCGCCAGCAGCTTGGGGCAGGGCGTTGATACGCAGTATTTT.